Reported below is one T cell receptor (beta chain). This clonotype was seen just once. No cognate antigen has been identified for it. One end of the junction is discordant with germline, which a read error may explain. Ficoll-Paque density gradient centrifugation was the method used to isolate PBMCs. The source of the sample is a study of T-cell memory formation after mild COVID-19 (dated by TCRdb to the early 2020s). As for the study more broadly: Most TCR sequence clusters were specific to one of the two donors. In two donors, T-cell clones that expanded and contracted after mild COVID-19 were tracked by sequencing TCRalpha and TCRbeta repertoires over time. The cohort comprised two young, previously healthy adult volunteers, one female and one male. Findings and caveats that apply to the study as a whole: Contracting CD4+ clones appeared mostly in the CM and EM memory subsets, whereas CD8+ clones were enriched in EMRA. Balanced CD4/CD8 phenotypes were observed for clones contracting from day 15 to 85, whereas a bias towards CD4+ was observed for a second wave of clones expanding from day 15 to 37. Some responding clones were found in pre-infection memory, which suggests that pre-existing cross-reactive memory T cells took part in the SARS-CoV-2 response. SARS-CoV-2 specificity was not confirmed for the second-wave clones peaking on day 37. Only a couple of mild cases were covered by the study, and larger cohorts that include severe cases with pre-infection samples were considered necessary.

The CDR1 and CDR2 encoded by the germline V gene are SQVTM and ANQGSEA. The CDR3 contains 15 residues, cysteine and phenylalanine counted. The CDR3 DNA has 45 bases and is translated from base 1. Sequencing instrument: Illumina NovaSeq 6000. TCRalpha and TCRbeta cDNA libraries were constructed by 5'RACE with constant-segment primers, with sample barcodes and unique molecular identifiers being introduced. Trizol reagent was used to extract RNA from every sample. Library amplification was performed in two PCR steps, and a second sample barcode and Illumina TruSeq adapters were introduced in the second step. Libraries were sequenced on an Illumina NovaSeq with 2 x 150 bp paired-end reads. The paper's data handling went like this. Demultiplexing of reads and collapsing into UMI-guided consensus sequences were performed with migec v1.2.7. Using mixcr v2.1.11, the UMI consensuses were aligned to TRA and TRB V and J templates and assembled into clonotypes. A clonotype was counted as expanded or contracted only when both edgeR and NoisET called the clonotype significant, with the noise models trained on biological replicates. For edgeR calls, the thresholds were a false discovery rate-adjusted p below 0.01 and a log2 fold-change of 1. As an exploratory analysis of dynamics, PCA with hierarchical clustering was applied to max-normalized trajectories of the 1000 most abundant clonotypes. Separately sequenced CD4+ and CD8+ repertoires were used to assign a CD4 or CD8 phenotype to each responding clone. TCRdb reworked the public reads: Q25 trimming with fastp, MiXCR clone assembly, productive beta chains retained. Under each unique CDR3 protein, matching rows form one entry showing the most common genes and DNA. These V and J calls originate from TCRdb's pipeline instead of the authors' own analysis. The sample table records hundreds of thousands of distinct CDR3 sequences; 16% of these occur just once. The ten largest make up 20% to 25% of the sample.

This sequence uses TRBV29-1 and TRBJ1-1; no D gene call is confident. The receptor was isolated from a man aged 18 to 29 who had mild COVID-19 (a few samples of this study predate the infection). The sample titles of this study are shuffled in the database, so cell type and time point are left out; the donor was told from shared clones. Sequencing was done on a sample of PBMCs or a T cell subset sorted from them (not recorded which). The bases read TGCAGCGTTGTGGGCGGAGTAGGGAGATACCCTGAAGCTTTATTT. It translates to CSVVGGVGRYPEALF.